This T cell receptor beta chain was sequenced during a study of blood T cells in healthy people across ages. A second roughly 7 to 11 cycle PCR used barcoded and J-beta primers. MiXCR, applied by TCRdb to the 5' RACE reads, yields one record per CDR3 protein. The sample records approximately 960,000 distinct CDR3 sequences, approximately 32% being singletons. This clonotype has at least ten counts. These data were likewise used in another study, on T cells of mothers and their children.

The clonotype comes from a woman aged 40 to 50 in good health. The sample consisted of blood.

The CDR3 is CASSSKGEAFGHEQYF. The CDR3 DNA reads TGCGCCAGCAGCAGCAAAGGAGAGGCCTTTGGCCACGAGCAGTACTTC. The chain couples TRBV5-1 to TRBJ2-7; D not certain. Deletions cut 4 bases from V and 5 bases from J, with 22 bases between. Germline assignment: CDR1 SGHRS and CDR2 YFSETQ. The CDR3 covers 16 residues.